These 30 T cell receptor beta chains were sequenced from one sample in a study of blood T cell repertoires in COVID-19. Sequenced by immunoSEQ multiplex PCR; TCRdb stores in-frame clones only, minus some. The sample yields more than 200,000 clones, around nine tenths seen once. Sequenced input: PBMCs or T cells enriched from blood (not recorded which). These receptors were collected from a woman aged 45 to 65 who had recovered from COVID-19.

The rearrangement joins TRBV2 to TRBJ2-7; D perhaps matches TRBD2 (5 bases). Germline assignment: CDR1 SNHLY and CDR2 FYNNEI. This CDR3 region has 17 residues. Trimming stripped 8 bases from V and 0 bases from J, with 23 bases between. DNA for the CDR3: TGTGCCAGCCGAGCTTCCGGGGTTCGGGTCGGCTCCTACGAGCAGTACTTC. Translated, it gives CASRASGVRVGSYEQYF.

The gene calls are TRBV2 and TRBJ2-1; 8 nucleotides align to TRBD2. The CDR3 totals 13 residues. CDR1 and CDR2 from the germline V gene are SNHLY and FYNNEI. After removal of 0 bases from V and 15 bases from J, the junction contained 7 bases not matched to a gene. CDR3 sequence (DNA): TGTGCCAGCAGTGAAGCTAGCGGGATTGGTCCGTTCTTC. This translates into CASSEASGIGPFF.

The chain is built from TRBV5-1 and TRBJ1-2, with 7 bases aligning to TRBD1. Trimming removed 4 bases from V and 4 bases from J; junction bases left unmatched: 10. Germline assignment: CDR1 SGHRS and CDR2 YFSETQ. The CDR3 contains 15 residues. The DNA for the CDR3 is TGCGCCAGCAGCCCGGGGACACCAGGGGGCTATGGCTACACCTTC. Translation: CASSPGTPGGYGYTF. Filled out from reference TRBV5-1 and TRBJ1-2, the complete variable domain reads KAGVTQTPRYLIKTRGQQVTLSCSPISGHRSVSWYQQTPGQGLQFLFEYFSETQRNKGNFPGRFSGRQFSNSRSEMNVSTLELGDSALYLCASSPGTPGGYGYTFGSGTRLTVV.

This chain connects TRBV5-4 to TRBJ1-1, with D uncertain. Between the trimmed V and J ends, which lost 2 bases and 6 bases, there was a span of 11 bases. Germline assignment: CDR1 SGHNT and CDR2 YYREEE (reference sequence). The CDR3 covers 13 residues. As DNA, the CDR3 is TGTGCCAGCAGCTTAAAAGCCTCGGCTGAAGCTTTCTTT. Its translation is CASSLKASAEAFF.

The chain couples TRBV5-1 to TRBJ2-3; TRBD2 agrees at 9 bases. CDR1 is SGHRS, CDR2 YFSETQ, per germline. CDR3 length: 16 residues. Unmatched junction bases numbered 5, after V lost 1 base and J lost 2 bases. DNA for the CDR3: TGCGCCAGCAGCTTGAGGGCTAGCGGGATCACAGATACGCAGTATTTT. Residues: CASSLRASGITDTQYF.

J is TRBJ2-1 and V is TRBV18; TRBD2 matches at 10 bases. V lost 8 bases, J lost 7 bases, and 14 bases stayed unmatched. Germline V gene data show CDR1 as KGHSH and CDR2 as LQKENI. This CDR3 is 16 amino acids long. The CDR3, as DNA: TGTGCCAGCGATCCCCTCGGTCCTAGCGGGGGAAATGAGCAGTTCTTC. Translation: CASDPLGPSGGNEQFF. Combining the CDR3 with reference TRBV18 and TRBJ2-1 gives the whole variable domain NAGVMQNPRHLVRRRGQEARLRCSPMKGHSHVYWYRQLPEEGLKFMVYLQKENIIDESGMPKERFSAEFPKEGPSILRIQQVVRGDSAAYFCASDPLGPSGGNEQFFGPGTRLTVL.

The V gene is TRBV2, the J gene TRBJ1-2, with TRBD1 matching 7 bases. The CDR3 runs to 12 residues. The V gene's germline CDR1 is SNHLY and CDR2 FYNNEI. V gave up 4 bases and J gave up 8 bases; unmatched junction bases: 4. The CDR3 DNA reads TGTGCCAGCAGTGGGACAGGATTAGGCTACACCTTC. Its translation: CASSGTGLGYTF. Full variable domain (missing parts from reference TRBV2 and TRBJ1-2): EPEVTQTPSHQVTQMGQEVILRCVPISNHLYFYWYRQILGQKVEFLVSFYNNEISEKSEIFDDQFSVERPDGSNFTLKIRSTKLEDSAMYFCASSGTGLGYTFGSGTRLTVV.

The chain's CDR3 is CASSQDPLAYGGEQFF. The CDR3 bases are TGTGCCAGCAGCCAAGATCCACTAGCGTACGGGGGTGAGCAGTTCTTC. The chain uses TRBV3-1 (or the pseudogene TRBV3-2) and TRBJ2-1; 7 bases match TRBD2. V was clipped by 0 bases and J by 9 bases; unmatched bases: 11. The V gene's germline CDR1 is LGHDT and CDR2 YNNKEL (reference sequence). CDR3 length equals 16 residues.

This clone occurred a few times. This chain links TRBV11-2 with TRBJ1-1; a weak D match, TRBD1 (5 bases). V dropped 0 bases and J dropped 5 bases, with 13 bases sitting between them. Looked up from germline, CDR1 is SGHAT and CDR2 is FQNNGV. The CDR3 loop spans 15 amino acids. The CDR3 protein is CASSLDGGLGTEAFF. The CDR3 DNA follows: TGTGCCAGCAGCTTAGATGGGGGGTTGGGGACTGAAGCTTTCTTT.

The rearrangement joins TRBV14 to TRBJ2-5, with a tentative D call TRBD2 (5 bases). The CDR3 has 16 residues. The germline V gene has CDR1 SGHDN and CDR2 FVKESK. Trimming shortened V by 4 bases and J by 2 bases, and 17 bases separated the two germline ends. This chain's CDR3 is CASSPTSSRTQETQYF. DNA for the CDR3: TGTGCCAGCAGCCCGACGTCGTCCAGGACTCAAGAGACCCAGTACTTC.

This chain uses TRBV18 with TRBJ2-1, with 9 bases aligning to TRBD1. The CDR3 is 15 amino acids. After removal of 6 bases from V and 7 bases from J, the junction contained 10 bases not matched to a gene. Germline CDR1 and CDR2: KGHSH and LQKENI. The CDR3 spells CASSPGTGRLNEQFF. The CDR3 nucleotides are TGTGCCAGCTCTCCCGGGACAGGGAGGCTAAATGAGCAGTTCTTC. The whole variable domain, remainder taken from reference TRBV18 and TRBJ2-1, is NAGVMQNPRHLVRRRGQEARLRCSPMKGHSHVYWYRQLPEEGLKFMVYLQKENIIDESGMPKERFSAEFPKEGPSILRIQQVVRGDSAAYFCASSPGTGRLNEQFFGPGTRLTVL.

The rearrangement uses TRBV5-1 and TRBJ2-7, with 7 bases fitting TRBD1. With V trimmed by 0 bases and J by 3 bases, 6 bases remained unmatched. Germline V gene lookup returns CDR1 SGHRS and CDR2 YFSETQ. The CDR3 contains 15 residues. The CDR3 DNA is TGCGCCAGCAGCTTGGGGGACAGAGCCTACTACGAGCAGTACTTC. The encoded protein is CASSLGDRAYYEQYF.

The chain joins TRBV28 to TRBJ1-1, with D possibly being TRBD1 (5 bases). V gave up 1 base and J gave up 2 bases, with 20 bases separating them. Germline lookup yields CDR1 MDHEN and CDR2 SYDVKM. This CDR3 comprises 18 residues. CDR3 region: CASSLLAPGQPSNTEAFF. The CDR3 DNA sequence: TGTGCCAGCAGTTTATTGGCCCCAGGGCAGCCCTCTAACACTGAAGCTTTCTTT. Looking up the rest from reference TRBV28 and TRBJ1-1 gives the full variable domain: DVKVTQSSRYLVKRTGEKVFLECVQDMDHENMFWYRQDPGLGLRLIYFSYDVKMKEKGDIPEGYSVSREKKERFSLILESASTNQTSMYLCASSLLAPGQPSNTEAFFGQGTRLTVV.

J is TRBJ2-1 and V is TRBV12-3 or TRBV12-4, with no clear D. This CDR3 region has 12 residues. Between the trimmed V and J ends, which lost 3 bases and 6 bases, there was a span of 6 bases. CDR3 bases: TGTGCCAGCAGTTTGTACATCAATGAGCAGTTCTTC. This gives the protein CASSLYINEQFF.

The rearrangement links TRBV14 to TRBJ2-7; D not resolved. CDR1 is SGHDN and CDR2 is FVKESK in the germline V gene. The CDR3 loop spans 11 amino acids. V was cut by 3 bases and J by 6 bases, with 6 bases left in between. The DNA for the CDR3 is TGTGCCAGCAGCCACTCTGTCGAGCAGTACTTC. The encoded protein is CASSHSVEQYF.

This chain joins TRBV28 and TRBJ1-2; no reliable D call. The CDR3 runs 12 residues. Germline V gives CDR1 MDHEN, CDR2 SYDVKM. With 4 bases removed from V and 5 bases from J, the gap between germline ends came to 8 bases. The CDR3 DNA reads TGTGCCAGCAGTTCCTCCACTTATGGCTACACCTTC. Its translation: CASSSSTYGYTF.

This chain uses TRBV28 with TRBJ1-1; maybe TRBD1 (6 bases). This CDR3 is built from 13 residues. Deletions cut 8 bases from V and 1 base from J, with 11 bases between. Germline CDR1 and CDR2: MDHEN and SYDVKM. CDR3 sequence reads: CASLDRENTEAFF. For the CDR3, the DNA is TGTGCCAGCTTGGACAGAGAGAACACTGAAGCTTTCTTT.

The chain employs TRBV3-1 (or the pseudogene TRBV3-2) and TRBJ1-1; tentative D call: TRBD1 (5 bases). Germline V CDR1 and CDR2: LGHDT, YNNKEL (reference sequence). The ends were cut back, 3 bases at V and 5 bases at J, with 10 bases in the middle. There are 13 residues in the CDR3. The CDR3 loop reads CASSQGQVTEAFF. CDR3 in DNA: TGTGCCAGCAGCCAGGGGCAGGTGACTGAAGCTTTCTTT.

The chain links TRBV3-1 (or the pseudogene TRBV3-2) to TRBJ2-7; TRBD2 matches at 9 bases. CDR1 LGHDT and CDR2 YNNKEL come from the germline V gene (reference sequence). The V gene end was trimmed by 4 bases and the J gene end by 7 bases; junction bases not matched to a gene: 14. The CDR3 extends over 16 amino acids. The CDR3 sequence: CASSLAGSSREGEQYF. The CDR3 region has the DNA TGTGCCAGCAGCCTCGCGGGCTCATCGCGGGAGGGAGAGCAGTACTTC.

This clone was observed once. J is TRBJ2-1 and V is TRBV2; possibly TRBD1 for D (6 bases). The germline V gene encodes CDR1 SNHLY and CDR2 FYNNEI. CDR3 length equals 14 residues. Deletions cut 3 bases from V and 7 bases from J, with 13 bases between. CDR3 sequence: CASSDPAGENEQFF. CDR3 nucleotide sequence: TGTGCCAGCAGTGATCCGGCAGGGGAGAATGAGCAGTTCTTC.

The rearrangement joins TRBV4-1 to TRBJ1-3, with D tentatively TRBD1 (5 bases). This CDR3 spans 14 amino acids. V lost 5 bases and J 4 bases, leaving 12 bases between the germline ends. Germline CDR1 reads MGHRA; CDR2 reads YSYEKL. The CDR3 reads CASSGAGRGNTIYF. In DNA form, the CDR3 reads TGCGCCAGCAGCGGGGCAGGGCGCGGAAACACCATATATTTT.

The J gene is TRBJ2-7, the V gene TRBV24-1; 9 nucleotides align to TRBD1. V trimming: 4 bases; J trimming: 4 bases; junction bases outside the gene matches: 7. In germline, CDR1 is KGHDR, CDR2 SFDVKD. The CDR3 is 15 residues long. CDR3 coding DNA: TGTGCCACCAGTGACCCCCTGACAGGGGGTTACGAGCAGTACTTC. Amino acids: CATSDPLTGGYEQYF.

This chain links TRBV3-1 (or the pseudogene TRBV3-2) with TRBJ2-3; 10 nucleotides agree with TRBD2. The V segment lost 6 bases and the J segment 2 bases; nucleotides outside the gene matches: 8. The CDR3 covers 16 residues. CDR1 LGHDT and CDR2 YNNKEL come from the germline V gene (reference sequence). The CDR3 DNA reads as TGTGCCAGCAGTCTCGGTAGCGGGAGGAACACAGATACGCAGTATTTT. Protein: CASSLGSGRNTDTQYF.

This sequence joins TRBV6-6 and TRBJ1-1; 7 bases agree with TRBD1. From germline, CDR1 is MNHNY and CDR2 SVGAGI (reference sequence). The CDR3 covers 12 residues. Losses at the gene ends were 10 bases for V and 7 bases for J; bases not matched to a gene: 9. The CDR3 DNA sequence: TGTGCCACCTCACCGTGGACAGGTGAAGCTTTCTTT. Its translation: CATSPWTGEAFF.

J is TRBJ1-2 and V is TRBV21-1; no check of the table's D call, TRBD1, against the DNA was made. TRBV21-1 corresponds to a pseudogene. CDR3 length: 14 residues. CDR3 protein: CASGGQGAYYGYTF. CDR3 in DNA: TGTGCCAGCGGCGGACAGGGGGCTTACTATGGCTACACCTTC.

The chain carries TRBV28 and TRBJ1-2, with 9 positions matching TRBD1. CDR1 and CDR2 (germline): MDHEN, SYDVKM. V was pared by 3 bases and J by 5 bases, with 10 bases of the junction left unmatched. The CDR3 has 16 residues. CDR3 residues: CASSLQYRGPRYGYTF. CDR3 DNA: TGTGCCAGCAGTTTGCAATACAGGGGGCCTAGGTATGGCTACACCTTC.

This chain connects TRBV12-3 or TRBV12-4 to TRBJ2-1; D perhaps matches TRBD2 (6 bases). This CDR3 has 13 amino acids. Trimming took 1 base from V and 10 from J, leaving 11 bases between them. The CDR3 nucleotides are TGTGCCAGCAGTTTAGGGAGGGGCGGGGAGCAGTTCTTC. Translation gives CASSLGRGGEQFF.

The V and J genes are TRBV5-1 and TRBJ2-2; 10 bases agree with TRBD2. V was clipped by 4 bases and J by 6 bases; unmatched bases: 12. CDR1 and CDR2 from the germline V gene are SGHRS and YFSETQ. This CDR3 comprises 17 residues. CDR3 region: CASSPPLAGVEAGELFF. For the CDR3, the DNA is TGCGCCAGCAGCCCGCCCCTAGCGGGAGTTGAGGCCGGGGAGCTGTTTTTT.

The chain combines TRBV19 with TRBJ2-7; a weak D match, TRBD2 (5 bases). Between the trimmed V and J ends, which lost 2 bases and 1 base, there was a span of 12 bases. CDR3 length equals 15 residues. Germline loops: CDR1 LNHDA, CDR2 SQIVND (reference sequence). The CDR3 sequence: CASSIRGSVSYEQYF. The CDR3 nucleotides read TGTGCCAGTAGTATACGCGGGTCAGTTTCCTACGAGCAGTACTTC.

V and J are TRBV2 and TRBJ2-5; maybe TRBD2 (6 bases). Looked up from germline, CDR1 is SNHLY and CDR2 is FYNNEI. The CDR3 runs 12 residues. Trimming pared 6 bases from V and 5 bases from J, leaving 10 bases between. CDR3 protein: CASSGDSETQYF. In DNA form, the CDR3 reads TGTGCCAGCAGCGGGGACTCGGAGACCCAGTACTTC.